This is a list of T cell receptor beta chains from one sample in a study of neurological immune-mediated disorders. In TCRdb, the 5' RACE reads were re-called with MiXCR into one record per CDR3 protein. The sample includes more than 75,000 distinct CDR3 sequences, approximately 10% of them seen just once. The sample taken for sequencing was PBMCs. The receptors stem from a middle-aged man in good health. The CDR3 runs from the conserved cysteine through the conserved F or W. A D gene is named only where the DNA matches it firmly. Clone size is stated in some rows and not others, as once, few, many or a class when expanded.

length	size	D	V	J	DNA	CDR3
12	many	.	TRBV28	TRBJ2-7	TGTGCCAGCAGTAGAGGGTATTACGAGCAGTACTTC	CASSRGYYEQYF
15	many	.	TRBV18	TRBJ1-2	TGTGCCAGCTCCGCGGGAAGTGACCAGAGCTATGGCTACACCTTC	CASSAGSDQSYGYTF
13	many	.	TRBV29-1	TRBJ2-1	TGCAGCGTCAGACAGGGAGGGGGCAATGAGCAGTTCTTC	CSVRQGGGNEQFF
12	many	.	TRBV7-9	TRBJ2-1	TGTGCCAGCAGCTCCTTTAGTGATGAGCAGTTCTTC	CASSSFSDEQFF
12	.	.	TRBV25-1	TRBJ2-7	TGTGCCGTAAAGGGGGAGGGCTACGAGCAGTACTTC	CAVKGEGYEQYF
15	many	.	TRBV6-6	TRBJ1-5	TGTGCCAGCAGCCCGGGAGGGAATAGCAATCAGCCCCAGCATTTT	CASSPGGNSNQPQHF
13	many	.	TRBV12-3/TRBV12-4	TRBJ1-1	TGTGCCAGTGGGGACCGCTGGGTCACTGAAGCTTTCTTT	CASGDRWVTEAFF
12	many	.	TRBV20-1	TRBJ2-1	TGCAGTGCTACTAGCGTTCCGAATGAGCAGTTCTTC	CSATSVPNEQFF
12	.	.	TRBV12-2	TRBJ1-5	TGTGCAAGTCGCTTAGGGTCCTCGCCCCAGCATTTT	CASRLGSSPQHF
15	many	TRBD2	TRBV5-1	TRBJ2-1	TGCGCCAGCAGCTTGCTACCTAGCGGGACCAATGAGCAGTTCTTC	CASSLLPSGTNEQFF
14	medium-sized	TRBD1	TRBV12-3/TRBV12-4	TRBJ2-7	TGTGCCAGCAGTTTTCGGGACAGGGGAGCCGAGCAGTACTTC	CASSFRDRGAEQYF
17	many	.	TRBV20-1	TRBJ1-1	TGCAGTGCTAGAGATAAGGCCCCACCTACGATGAACACTGAAGCTTTCTTT	CSARDKAPPTMNTEAFF
14	many	.	TRBV27	TRBJ1-1	TGTGCCAGCAACCCATCAAGACTCCACACTGAAGCTTTCTTT	CASNPSRLHTEAFF
14	many	TRBD1	TRBV6-5	TRBJ1-1	TGTGCCAGCAGTTACGGGACAGGGGGAACTGAAGCTTTCTTT	CASSYGTGGTEAFF
15	many	.	TRBV9	TRBJ2-7	TGTGCCAGCAGCGTCACAGGGTTGGCACCTCACGAGCAGTACTTC	CASSVTGLAPHEQYF
14	many	.	TRBV9	TRBJ2-2	TGTGCCAGCAGCGTCAGGGGAGGCACCGGGGAGCTGTTTTTT	CASSVRGGTGELFF
15	few	TRBD2	TRBV19	TRBJ2-1	TGTGCCAGTAGTCCGGGGAGGGCCACCTACAATGAGCAGTTCTTC	CASSPGRATYNEQFF
13	many	.	TRBV10-3	TRBJ2-7	TGTGCCATCAGTGAGGGCCTTCGGGACGAGCAGTACTTC	CAISEGLRDEQYF
15	many	.	TRBV11-2	TRBJ2-1	TGTGCCAGCAGTCTGATGGGGCTAGCTCAGGGGGAGCAGTTCTTC	CASSLMGLAQGEQFF
15	.	.	TRBV27	TRBJ2-5	TGTGCCAGCAGTTTTTGGGGCGGTTACCAAGAGACCCAGTACTTC	CASSFWGGYQETQYF
14	many	.	TRBV19	TRBJ1-5	TGTGCCACCGGGGAGGGGGAAAGCAATCAGCCCCAGCATTTT	CATGEGESNQPQHF
17	many	TRBD1	TRBV7-2	TRBJ2-1	TGTGCCAGCAGCCAACACCCCCGGGACAGGGGGCGAGGTGAGCAGTTCTTC	CASSQHPRDRGRGEQFF